This T cell receptor (beta chain) is drawn from a study of control samples from healthy donors and cancer patients. CDR1 WSHSY and CDR2 SAAADI come from the germline V gene. The CDR3 totals 19 residues. Germline trimming cut 8 bases from V and 0 bases from J; bases unmatched to any gene: 11. This clone occurred once. Profiled with immunoSEQ multiplex PCR; TCRdb holds only in-frame clones, not every one. The sample has 70,000 or so clones; about 90% are singletons. Material: PBMCs. The rearrangement joins TRBV10-2 to TRBJ2-2, with 14 bases lining up with TRBD2. The TCR comes from a man in his 60s with lung cancer. This CDR3 is CASYPWGLAGASNTGELFF. The CDR3 nucleotides are TGCGCCAGCTACCCGTGGGGACTAGCGGGGGCCTCGAACACCGGGGAGCTGTTTTTT.